One T cell receptor (beta chain) is described in this entry. The data are from a study of shared clonotypes between healthy human individuals. Here immunoSEQ multiplex PCR was the method, and the copy in TCRdb shows in-frame clones only, minus some. The sample has millions of clones, approximately 95% seen once. CDR3 length equals 16 residues. Germline CDR1 LNHDA, CDR2 SQIVND (reference sequence). The V and J ends lost 4 bases and 8 bases, in that order; junction bases with no gene match: 13. Sequencing input: naive CD4+ T cells sorted from blood. Subset defined: CD45RA+ positively selected. The rearrangement joins TRBV19 to TRBJ1-4; 7 nucleotides line up with TRBD1. This sequence was found in a man between 18 and 29 years old in good health. CDR3 protein: CASSKGTAAGLEKLFF. In DNA form, the CDR3 reads TGTGCCAGTAGTAAGGGGACAGCGGCGGGTCTAGAAAAACTGTTTTTT.